Each of the 15 T cell receptor beta chains below was sequenced from the same sample in a study of PD-1 blockade in mismatch repair-deficient tumors. Method: immunoSEQ multiplex PCR; TCRdb's copy keeps in-frame clones and lacks some. Here the sample spans some 110,000 clones, around 80% being singletons. The starting material was peripheral blood, obtained 60 weeks after starting pembrolizumab. The source is an adult with mismatch repair-deficient cancer.

The V gene is TRBV9, the J gene TRBJ2-7; tentatively, D is TRBD2 (6 bases). Germline V CDR1 and CDR2: SGDLS, YYNGEE. The ends were cut back, 0 bases at V and 2 bases at J, with 12 bases in the middle. The CDR3 totals 15 residues. CDR3 sequence (DNA): TGTGCCAGCAGCGTAGCCCCCGGGGGAGCCTACGAGCAGTACTTC. Protein: CASSVAPGGAYEQYF.

The chain joins TRBV19 to TRBJ1-1, with D possibly being TRBD1 (5 bases). The CDR3 has 13 residues. V was clipped by 7 bases and J by 4 bases, with 13 bases between them. From germline, CDR1 is LNHDA and CDR2 SQIVND (reference sequence). The CDR3: CASIPRAGTEAFF. In DNA form, the CDR3 reads TGTGCCAGTATACCCAGGGCTGGCACTGAAGCTTTCTTT.

The gene calls are TRBV6-1 and TRBJ1-2; a weak D match, TRBD1 (6 bases). The CDR3 runs 14 residues. V lost 6 bases, J lost 8 bases, and 19 bases lay in between. Germline V CDR1 and CDR2: MNHNS, SASEGT. In DNA form, the CDR3 reads TGTGCCAGCAGCCCAACAGGGCTGGAAAGAGGCTACACCTTC. It yields the protein CASSPTGLERGYTF.

In this sample, this clone turned up a few times. This chain uses TRBV7-9 with TRBJ2-7; 10 bases match TRBD1. V lost 5 bases, J lost 4 bases, and 5 bases stayed unmatched. The CDR3 covers 14 residues. Germline V CDR1 and CDR2: SEHNR, FQNEAQ (reference sequence). This CDR3 reads CASSAGQGRYEQYF. The DNA of the CDR3 is TGTGCCAGCAGCGCGGGACAGGGGAGGTACGAGCAGTACTTC. The entire variable domain, with the rest obtained from reference TRBV7-9 and TRBJ2-7, is as follows: DTGVSQNPRHKITKRGQNVTFRCDPISEHNRLYWYRQTLGQGPEFLTYFQNEAQLEKSRLLSDRFSAERPKGSFSTLEIQRTEQGDSAMYLCASSAGQGRYEQYFGPGTRLTVT.

The V gene is TRBV7-3, the J gene TRBJ2-3; no firm D call. The CDR3 length is 16 residues. Germline CDR1 SGHTA, CDR2 FQGTGA. Trimming cost V 5 bases and J 2 bases, with 17 bases left between them. In DNA, the CDR3 is TGTGCCAGCAGCCCCACCTTGAGAGGAAACACAGATACGCAGTATTTT. Residues: CASSPTLRGNTDTQYF.

The J gene is TRBJ2-7, the V gene TRBV7-2, with D maybe TRBD1 (6 bases). This CDR3 is 15 amino acids long. The V end was cut by 2 bases, the J end by 3 bases, with 14 bases between. Germline CDR1 SGHTA, CDR2 FQGNSA. This CDR3 is CASSLRGGRIYEQYF. As DNA, the CDR3 is TGTGCCAGCAGCTTACGTGGGGGCCGGATCTACGAGCAGTACTTC.

This rearrangement joins TRBV7-6 to TRBJ1-1; possible D gene TRBD1, 6 bases. The germline V gene has CDR1 SGHVS and CDR2 FNYEAQ. V was pared by 5 bases and J by 1 base, with 14 bases between. This CDR3 is 15 amino acids long. CDR3 sequence: CASSLRTERNTEAFF. The CDR3 bases are TGTGCCAGCAGCCTTCGGACAGAACGGAACACTGAAGCTTTCTTT.

J is TRBJ2-3 and V is TRBV30, with 7 bases identical to TRBD2. Germline V lookup: CDR1 GTSNPN, CDR2 SVGIG (reference sequence). This CDR3 is built from 15 residues. V dropped 2 bases and J dropped 1; count of bases not matched to a gene: 6. The CDR3 protein is CAWSPLAGGTDTQYF. CDR3 nucleotides: TGTGCCTGGAGTCCCCTTGCGGGGGGCACAGATACGCAGTATTTT.

The chain carries TRBV5-1 and TRBJ1-2; D is undetermined. Germline loops: CDR1 SGHRS, CDR2 YFSETQ. Trimming cost V 0 bases and J 2 bases, with 8 bases left between them. The CDR3 is 14 amino acids. DNA of the CDR3: TGCGCCAGCAGCTTGGAGACGGGGAACTATGGCTACACCTTC. It encodes CASSLETGNYGYTF.

The V call is TRBV7-9, the J call TRBJ2-2; D uncertain. This CDR3 has 13 residues. Trimming took 7 bases from V and 6 from J, leaving 12 bases between them. Germline CDR1 reads SEHNR; CDR2 reads FQNEAQ (reference sequence). CDR3 amino acids: CASTPYGPGELFF. In nucleotides, the CDR3 is TGTGCCAGCACCCCTTACGGGCCCGGGGAGCTGTTTTTT.

This chain uses TRBV6-5 with TRBJ2-6, with a weak D call TRBD1 (6 bases). Trimming took 9 bases from V and 2 from J, leaving 11 bases between them. This CDR3 contains 14 residues. Per germline, CDR1 MNHEY and CDR2 SVGAGI. The CDR3 DNA is TGTGCCAGTAGACCAGGGGCTGGGGCCAACGTCCTGACTTTC. Amino acid sequence: CASRPGAGANVLTF.

The genes are TRBV11-2 and TRBJ1-4, with D perhaps matching TRBD1 (5 bases). V gave up 5 bases and J gave up 8 bases, with 15 bases separating them. Germline CDR1 SGHAT, CDR2 FQNNGV. There are 14 residues in the CDR3. CDR3 bases: TGTGCCAGCAGCCAGGGACCGGGAGGGGAAAAACTGTTTTTT. Translation gives CASSQGPGGEKLFF.

The chain couples TRBV5-6 to TRBJ1-2; 7 bases fit TRBD1. This CDR3 is built from 16 residues. The germline V gene has CDR1 SGHDT and CDR2 YYEEEE. Trimming removed 3 bases from V and 1 base from J; junction bases left unmatched: 9. CDR3 loop: CASSSGQSDYNYGYTF. The CDR3 DNA reads as TGTGCCAGCAGCTCGGGACAGTCGGATTATAACTATGGCTACACCTTC.

This rearrangement joins TRBV6-1 to TRBJ2-7; D is possibly TRBD1 or TRBD2 (5 bases each). Germline assignment: CDR1 MNHNS and CDR2 SASEGT. This CDR3 is 14 amino acids long. V was trimmed by 4 bases and J by 2 bases, leaving 12 bases between them. The CDR3 here is CASSASGTAYEQYF. For the CDR3, the DNA is TGTGCCAGCAGTGCTTCCGGGACGGCCTACGAGCAGTACTTC.

Turning to this clone: The junction departs from germline at one end; a sequencing error may be responsible. The chain carries TRBV7-7 and TRBJ2-1, with TRBD2 matching over 7 bases. Germline CDR1 SSHAT, CDR2 FNYEAQ (reference sequence). This CDR3 contains 17 residues. The CDR3 region is CASSLGSGRGGDNEQFF. The DNA for the CDR3 is TGTGCTAGCAGCTTGGGGAGCGGGCGGGGAGGGGACAATGAGCAGTTCTTC.